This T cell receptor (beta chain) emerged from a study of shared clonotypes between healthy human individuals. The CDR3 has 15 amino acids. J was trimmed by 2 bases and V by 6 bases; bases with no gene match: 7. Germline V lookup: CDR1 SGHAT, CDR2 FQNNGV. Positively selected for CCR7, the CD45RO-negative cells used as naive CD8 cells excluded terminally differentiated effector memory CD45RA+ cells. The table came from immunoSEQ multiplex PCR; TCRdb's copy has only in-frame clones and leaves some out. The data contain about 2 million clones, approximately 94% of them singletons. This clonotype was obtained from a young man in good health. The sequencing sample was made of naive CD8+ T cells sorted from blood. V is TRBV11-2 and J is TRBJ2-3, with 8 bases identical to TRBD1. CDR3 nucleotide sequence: TGTGCCAGCAGGGAACCAGGGGGCTACACAGATACGCAGTATTTT. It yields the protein CASREPGGYTDTQYF.